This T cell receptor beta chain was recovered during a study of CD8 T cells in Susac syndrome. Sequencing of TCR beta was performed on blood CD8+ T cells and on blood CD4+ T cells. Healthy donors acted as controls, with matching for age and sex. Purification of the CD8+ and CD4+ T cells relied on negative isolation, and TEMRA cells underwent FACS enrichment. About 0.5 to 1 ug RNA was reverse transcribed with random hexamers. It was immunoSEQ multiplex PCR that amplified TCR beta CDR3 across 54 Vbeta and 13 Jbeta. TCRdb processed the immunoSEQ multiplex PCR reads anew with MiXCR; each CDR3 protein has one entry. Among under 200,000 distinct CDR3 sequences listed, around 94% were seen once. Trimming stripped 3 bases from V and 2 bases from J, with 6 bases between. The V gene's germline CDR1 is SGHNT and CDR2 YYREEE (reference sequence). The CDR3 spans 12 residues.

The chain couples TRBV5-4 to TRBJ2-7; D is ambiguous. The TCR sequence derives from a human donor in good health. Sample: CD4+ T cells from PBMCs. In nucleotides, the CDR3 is TGTGCCAGCAGCTCAACGACCTACGAGCAGTACTTC. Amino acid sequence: CASSSTTYEQYF.